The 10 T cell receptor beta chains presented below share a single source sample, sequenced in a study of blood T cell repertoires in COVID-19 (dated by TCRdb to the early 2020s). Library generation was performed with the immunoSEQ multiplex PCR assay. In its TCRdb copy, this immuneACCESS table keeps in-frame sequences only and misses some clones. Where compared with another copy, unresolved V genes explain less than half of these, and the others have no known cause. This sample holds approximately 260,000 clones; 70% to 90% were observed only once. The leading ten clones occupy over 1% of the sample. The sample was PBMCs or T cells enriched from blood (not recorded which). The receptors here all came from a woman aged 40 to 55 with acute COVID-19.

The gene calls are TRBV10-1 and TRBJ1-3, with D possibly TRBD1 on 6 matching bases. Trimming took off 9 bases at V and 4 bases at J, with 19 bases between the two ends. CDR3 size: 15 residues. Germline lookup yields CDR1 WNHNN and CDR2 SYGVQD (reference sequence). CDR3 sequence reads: CASLQGPPSGNTIYF. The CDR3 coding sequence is TGCGCCAGTTTACAGGGTCCGCCGTCCGGAAACACCATATATTTT.

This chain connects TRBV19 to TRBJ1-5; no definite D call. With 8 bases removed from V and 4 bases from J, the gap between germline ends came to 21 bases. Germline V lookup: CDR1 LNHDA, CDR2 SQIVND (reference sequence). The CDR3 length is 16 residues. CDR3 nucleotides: TGTGCCAGTCTAAGGACGGAGGACCATCTGAATCAGCCCCAGCATTTT. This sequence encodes CASLRTEDHLNQPQHF. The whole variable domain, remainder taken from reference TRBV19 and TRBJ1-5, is DGGITQSPKYLFRKEGQNVTLSCEQNLNHDAMYWYRQDPGQGLRLIYYSQIVNDFQKGDIAEGYSVSREKKESFPLTVTSAQKNPTAFYLCASLRTEDHLNQPQHFGDGTRLSIL.

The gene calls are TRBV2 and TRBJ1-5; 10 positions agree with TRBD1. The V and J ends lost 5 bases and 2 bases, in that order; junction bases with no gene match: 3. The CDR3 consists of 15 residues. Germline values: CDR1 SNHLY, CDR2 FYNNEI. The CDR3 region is CASSPGTGGNQPQHF. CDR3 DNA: TGTGCCAGCAGTCCCGGGACAGGGGGCAATCAGCCCCAGCATTTT.

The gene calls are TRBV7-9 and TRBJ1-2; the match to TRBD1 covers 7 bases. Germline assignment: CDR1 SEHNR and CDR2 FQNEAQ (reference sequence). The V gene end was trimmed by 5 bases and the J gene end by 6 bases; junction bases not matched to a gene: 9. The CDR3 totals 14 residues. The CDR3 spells CASSQQTGNDGYTF. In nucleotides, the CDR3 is TGTGCCAGCAGCCAACAGACAGGGAACGATGGCTACACCTTC.

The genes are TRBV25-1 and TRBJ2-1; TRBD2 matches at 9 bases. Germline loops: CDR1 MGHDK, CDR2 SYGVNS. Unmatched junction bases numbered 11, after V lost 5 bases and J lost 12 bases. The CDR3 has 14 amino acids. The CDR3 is CASSIQAGGQRQFF. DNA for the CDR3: TGTGCCAGCAGTATTCAGGCGGGAGGGCAGAGGCAGTTCTTC. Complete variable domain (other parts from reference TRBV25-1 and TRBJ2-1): EADIYQTPRYLVIGTGKKITLECSQTMGHDKMYWYQQDPGMELHLIHYSYGVNSTEKGDLSSESTVSRIRTEHFPLTLESARPSHTSQYLCASSIQAGGQRQFFGPGTRLTVL.

The chain's CDR3 is CASRQGSGANVLTF. CDR3 nucleotides: TGTGCCAGCAGGCAGGGTTCTGGGGCCAACGTCCTGACTTTC. This chain uses TRBV11-3 with TRBJ2-6; tentatively, D is TRBD1 (5 bases). The V end lost 6 bases, the J end lost 1 base, and 7 bases lay between the germline ends. Germline V CDR1 and CDR2: SGHNT, YENEEA. The CDR3 runs to 14 residues.

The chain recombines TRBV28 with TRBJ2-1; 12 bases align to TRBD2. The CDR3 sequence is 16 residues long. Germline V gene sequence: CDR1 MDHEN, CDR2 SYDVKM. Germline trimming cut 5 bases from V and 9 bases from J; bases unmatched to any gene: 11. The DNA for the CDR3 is TGTGCCAGCAGTGCCGCCGGGACTAGCGGGTCAGGTGAGCAGTTCTTC. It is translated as CASSAAGTSGSGEQFF.

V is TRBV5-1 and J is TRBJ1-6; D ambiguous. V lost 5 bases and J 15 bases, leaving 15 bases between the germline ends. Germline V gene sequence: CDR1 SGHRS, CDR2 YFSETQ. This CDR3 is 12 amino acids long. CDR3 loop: CASRGEGLILHF. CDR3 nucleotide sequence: TGCGCCAGCAGGGGAGAAGGACTCATCCTCCACTTT. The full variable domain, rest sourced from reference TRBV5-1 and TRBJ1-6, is KAGVTQTPRYLIKTRGQQVTLSCSPISGHRSVSWYQQTPGQGLQFLFEYFSETQRNKGNFPGRFSGRQFSNSRSEMNVSTLELGDSALYLCASRGEGLILHFGNGTRLTVT.

Here the CDR3 reads CASSFTGSMGAETQYF. The DNA of the CDR3 is TGCGCCAGCAGCTTTACAGGGAGTATGGGGGCAGAGACCCAGTACTTC. The V gene is TRBV5-1, the J gene TRBJ2-5; TRBD1 might be the D (6 bases). Germline V gene sequence: CDR1 SGHRS, CDR2 YFSETQ. There are 16 residues in the CDR3. V lost 2 bases and J 4 bases, leaving 18 bases between the germline ends.

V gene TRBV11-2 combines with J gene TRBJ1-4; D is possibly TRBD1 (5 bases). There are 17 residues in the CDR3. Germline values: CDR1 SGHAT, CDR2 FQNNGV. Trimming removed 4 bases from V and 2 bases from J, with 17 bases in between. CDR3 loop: CASSSRTRGRTNEKLFF. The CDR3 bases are TGTGCCAGCAGCTCCAGGACAAGGGGTAGGACTAATGAAAAACTGTTTTTT. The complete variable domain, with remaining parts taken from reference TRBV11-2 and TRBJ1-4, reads EAGVAQSPRYKIIEKRQSVAFWCNPISGHATLYWYQQILGQGPKLLIQFQNNGVVDDSQLPKDRFSAERLKGVDSTLKIQPAKLEDSAVYLCASSSRTRGRTNEKLFFGSGTQLSVL.